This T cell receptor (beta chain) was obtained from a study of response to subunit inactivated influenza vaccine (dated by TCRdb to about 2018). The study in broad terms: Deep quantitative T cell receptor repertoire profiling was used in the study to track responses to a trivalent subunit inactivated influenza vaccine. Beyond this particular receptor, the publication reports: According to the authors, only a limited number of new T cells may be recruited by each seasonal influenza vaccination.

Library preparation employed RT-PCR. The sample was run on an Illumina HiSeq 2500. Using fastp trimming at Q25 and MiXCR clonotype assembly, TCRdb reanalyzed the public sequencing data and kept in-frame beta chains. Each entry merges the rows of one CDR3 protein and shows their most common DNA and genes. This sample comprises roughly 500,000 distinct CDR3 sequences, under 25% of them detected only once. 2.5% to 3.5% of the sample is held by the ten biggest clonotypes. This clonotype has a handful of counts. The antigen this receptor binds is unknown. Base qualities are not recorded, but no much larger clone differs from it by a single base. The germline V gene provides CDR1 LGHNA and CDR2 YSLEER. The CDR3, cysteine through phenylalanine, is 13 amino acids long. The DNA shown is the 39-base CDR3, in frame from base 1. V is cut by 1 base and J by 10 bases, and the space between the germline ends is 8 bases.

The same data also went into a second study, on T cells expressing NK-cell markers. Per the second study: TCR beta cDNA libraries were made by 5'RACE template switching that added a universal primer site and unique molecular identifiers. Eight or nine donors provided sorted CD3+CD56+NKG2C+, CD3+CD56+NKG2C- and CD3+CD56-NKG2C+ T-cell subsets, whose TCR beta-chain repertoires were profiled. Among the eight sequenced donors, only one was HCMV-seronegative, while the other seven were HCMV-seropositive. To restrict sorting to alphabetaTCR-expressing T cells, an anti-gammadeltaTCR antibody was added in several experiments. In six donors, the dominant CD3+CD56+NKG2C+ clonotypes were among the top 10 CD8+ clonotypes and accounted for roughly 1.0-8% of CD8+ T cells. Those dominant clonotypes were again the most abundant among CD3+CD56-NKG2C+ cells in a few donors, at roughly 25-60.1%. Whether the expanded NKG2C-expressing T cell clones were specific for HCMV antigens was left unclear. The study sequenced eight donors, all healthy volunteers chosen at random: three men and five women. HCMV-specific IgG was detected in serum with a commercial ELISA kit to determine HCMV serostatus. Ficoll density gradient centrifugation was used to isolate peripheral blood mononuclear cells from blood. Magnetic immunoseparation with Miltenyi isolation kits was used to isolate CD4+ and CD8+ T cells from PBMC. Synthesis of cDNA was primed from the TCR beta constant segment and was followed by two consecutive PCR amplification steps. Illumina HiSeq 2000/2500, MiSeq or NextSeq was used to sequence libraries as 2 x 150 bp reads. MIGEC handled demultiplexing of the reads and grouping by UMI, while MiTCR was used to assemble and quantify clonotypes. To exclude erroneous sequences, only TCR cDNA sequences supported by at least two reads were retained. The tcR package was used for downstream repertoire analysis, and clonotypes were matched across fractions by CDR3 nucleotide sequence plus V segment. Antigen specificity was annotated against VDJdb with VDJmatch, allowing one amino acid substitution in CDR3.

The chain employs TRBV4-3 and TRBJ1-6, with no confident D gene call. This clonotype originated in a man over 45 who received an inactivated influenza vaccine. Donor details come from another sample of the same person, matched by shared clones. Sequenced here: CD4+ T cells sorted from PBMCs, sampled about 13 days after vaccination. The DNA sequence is TGCGCCAGCAGCCAAGGGCTAGAATCACCCCTCCACTTT. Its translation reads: CASSQGLESPLHF.